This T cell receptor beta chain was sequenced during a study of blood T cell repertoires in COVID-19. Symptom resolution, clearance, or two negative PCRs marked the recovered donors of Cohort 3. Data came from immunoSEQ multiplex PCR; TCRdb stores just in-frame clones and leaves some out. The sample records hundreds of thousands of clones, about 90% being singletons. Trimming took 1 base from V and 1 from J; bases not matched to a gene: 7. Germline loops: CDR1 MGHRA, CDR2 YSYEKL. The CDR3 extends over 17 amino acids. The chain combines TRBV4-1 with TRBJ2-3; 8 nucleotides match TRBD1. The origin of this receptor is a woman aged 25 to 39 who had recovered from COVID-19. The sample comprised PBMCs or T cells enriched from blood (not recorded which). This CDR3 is CASSQGPQGVRTDTQYF. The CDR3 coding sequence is TGCGCCAGCAGCCAAGGTCCACAGGGGGTTCGCACAGATACGCAGTATTTT.